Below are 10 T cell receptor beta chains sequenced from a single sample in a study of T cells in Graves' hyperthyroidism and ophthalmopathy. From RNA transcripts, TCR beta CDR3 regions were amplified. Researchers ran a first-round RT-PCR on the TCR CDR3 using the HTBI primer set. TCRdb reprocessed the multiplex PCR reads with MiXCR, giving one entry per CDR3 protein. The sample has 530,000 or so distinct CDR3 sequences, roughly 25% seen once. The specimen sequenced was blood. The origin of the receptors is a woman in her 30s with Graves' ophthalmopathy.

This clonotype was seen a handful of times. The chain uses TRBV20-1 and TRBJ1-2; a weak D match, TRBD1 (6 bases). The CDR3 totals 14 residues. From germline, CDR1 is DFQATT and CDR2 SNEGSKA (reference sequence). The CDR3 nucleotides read TGCAGCTCCTGGGGGGGGCAGAGGGGTTATGGCTACACCTTC. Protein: CSSWGGQRGYGYTF.

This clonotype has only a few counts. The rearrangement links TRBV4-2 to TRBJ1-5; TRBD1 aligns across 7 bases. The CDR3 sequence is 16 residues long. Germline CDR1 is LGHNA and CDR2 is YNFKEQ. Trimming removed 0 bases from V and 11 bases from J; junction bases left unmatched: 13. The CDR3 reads CASSQDVATGRIAQHF. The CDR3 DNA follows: TGTGCCAGCAGCCAAGATGTAGCGACAGGGCGTATAGCCCAGCATTTT.

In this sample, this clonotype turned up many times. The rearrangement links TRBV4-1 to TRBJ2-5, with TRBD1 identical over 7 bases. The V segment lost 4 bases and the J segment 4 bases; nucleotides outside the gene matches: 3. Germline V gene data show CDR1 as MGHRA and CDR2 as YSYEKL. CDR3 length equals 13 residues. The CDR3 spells CASSRPGGETQYF. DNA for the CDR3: TGCGCCAGCAGCCGCCCAGGGGGAGAGACCCAGTACTTC.

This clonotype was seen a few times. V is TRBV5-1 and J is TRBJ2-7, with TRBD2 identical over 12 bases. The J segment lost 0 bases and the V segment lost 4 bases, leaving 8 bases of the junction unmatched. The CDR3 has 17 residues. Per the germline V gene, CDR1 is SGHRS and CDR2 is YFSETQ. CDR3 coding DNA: TGCGCCAGCAGCCCCCCCGGACTAGCGGGAACCTCCTACGAGCAGTACTTC. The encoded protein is CASSPPGLAGTSYEQYF.

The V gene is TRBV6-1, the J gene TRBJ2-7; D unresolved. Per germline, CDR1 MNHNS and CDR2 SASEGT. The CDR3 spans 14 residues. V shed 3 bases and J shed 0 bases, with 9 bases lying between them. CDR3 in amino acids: CASSDRAGSYEQYF. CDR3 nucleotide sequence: TGTGCCAGCAGTGACCGGGCAGGCTCCTACGAGCAGTACTTC.

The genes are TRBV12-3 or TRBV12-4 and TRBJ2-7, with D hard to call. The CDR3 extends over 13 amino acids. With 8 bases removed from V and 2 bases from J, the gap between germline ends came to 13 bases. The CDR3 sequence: CASSGPSTYEQYF. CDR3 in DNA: TGTGCCAGCTCCGGACCGTCAACCTACGAGCAGTACTTC.

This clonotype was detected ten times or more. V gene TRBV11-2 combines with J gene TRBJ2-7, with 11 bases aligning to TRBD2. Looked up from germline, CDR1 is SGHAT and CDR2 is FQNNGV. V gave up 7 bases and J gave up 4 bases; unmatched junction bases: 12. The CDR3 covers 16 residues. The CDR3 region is CASTQYPLAGGYEQYF. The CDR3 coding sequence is TGTGCCAGCACTCAATACCCCCTAGCGGGGGGATACGAGCAGTACTTC. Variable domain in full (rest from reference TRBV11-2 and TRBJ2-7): EAGVAQSPRYKIIEKRQSVAFWCNPISGHATLYWYQQILGQGPKLLIQFQNNGVVDDSQLPKDRFSAERLKGVDSTLKIQPAKLEDSAVYLCASTQYPLAGGYEQYFGPGTRLTVT.

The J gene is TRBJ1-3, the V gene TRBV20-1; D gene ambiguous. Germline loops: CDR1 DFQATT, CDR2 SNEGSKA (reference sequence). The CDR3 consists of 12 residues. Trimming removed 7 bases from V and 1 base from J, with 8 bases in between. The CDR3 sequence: CSEVQSGNTIYF. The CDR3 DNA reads TGCAGTGAGGTCCAATCTGGAAACACCATATATTTT.

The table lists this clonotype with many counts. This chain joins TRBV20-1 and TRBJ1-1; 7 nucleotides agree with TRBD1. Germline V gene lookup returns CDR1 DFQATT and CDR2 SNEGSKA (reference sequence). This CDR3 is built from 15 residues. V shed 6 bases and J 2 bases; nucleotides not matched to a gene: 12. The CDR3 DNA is TGCAGTGCACGACAGGGATCCGTCGGTAACACTGAAGCTTTCTTT. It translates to CSARQGSVGNTEAFF.

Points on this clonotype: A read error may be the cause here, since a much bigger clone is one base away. The CDR3 loop reads CASSLAGQSCEQYF. The CDR3 region has the DNA TGTGCCAGCAGCTTAGCGGGACAAAGCTGCGAGCAGTACTTC. This chain uses TRBV7-9 with TRBJ2-7; a possible D gene is TRBD1 (6 bases). CDR1 and CDR2 (germline): SEHNR, FQNEAQ (reference sequence). V was pared by 0 bases and J by 6 bases, with 12 bases between. The CDR3 sequence is 14 residues long.